Detailed here is one T cell receptor (beta chain). The antigen is unknown. PCR employed 60 Vbeta and 13 Jbeta primers. Assay: immunoSEQ multiplex PCR; the TCRdb copy retains only in-frame clones and omits some. This repertoire shows approximately 150,000 clones, about 60% found once; its top ten account for approximately 7%. The entry originates in a study of cytomegalovirus exposure and HLA in healthy donors. The ends were cut back, 5 bases at V and 3 bases at J, with 14 bases in the middle. CDR1 is SEHNR, CDR2 FQNEAQ, per germline (reference sequence). The CDR3 is 14 residues long. Study conclusions and caveats: TRBV6-2, TRBV6-3 and some other V segments were unresolvable in 87-base-pair reads. Associated with cytomegalovirus, according to the listing, were 150 to 200 TCR beta chains. An analysis done earlier found most TCR beta V segments productive about 90% or about 30% of the time.

Sequencing was performed on PBMCs. J is TRBJ2-7 and V is TRBV7-9; tentative D call: TRBD2 (5 bases). The sequence came from an older woman in good health and CMV-seropositive. The CDR3 nucleotides read TGTGCCAGCAGCCTCGTAGCCGCGGGCTACGAGCAGTACTTC. Translation: CASSLVAAGYEQYF.